Listed below are T cell receptor beta chains from one sample, sequenced in a study of PD-1 blockade in classical Hodgkin lymphoma. The table came from immunoSEQ multiplex PCR; TCRdb's copy has only in-frame clones and leaves some out. Altogether approximately 26,000 clones are present, over 75% being singletons, with the ten largest covering 15% to 20%. The sample in question was peripheral blood mononuclear cells (PBMCs), obtained before the fourth cycle of nivolumab. Receptors were obtained from a human donor with classical Hodgkin lymphoma. The CDR3 runs from the conserved cysteine through the conserved F or W. Each record gives: D gene, clone size, V gene, J gene, CDR3 protein, CDR3 DNA. The D gene is left open where the match is weak. Size tells how often a clone was seen (once, few, many) or the class of an expanded clone, and some rows leave it out.

>.|.|TRBV5-1|TRBJ2-1
CASSLTGRTNEQFF
TGCGCCAGCAGCTTGACTGGGCGGACCAATGAGCAGTTCTTC
>.|.|TRBV2|TRBJ2-3
CASSELRLDTQYF
TGTGCCAGCAGCGAGCTGCGTCTAGATACGCAGTATTTT
>.|.|TRBV5-8|TRBJ2-2
CASRADRSGTGELFF
TGTGCCAGCAGAGCCGACAGGTCAGGGACCGGGGAGCTGTTTTTT
>.|.|TRBV9|TRBJ1-2
CASSVDLGGYTF
TGTGCCAGCAGCGTAGATTTGGGTGGCTACACCTTC
>.|.|TRBV7-9|TRBJ2-1
CASSHSDEQFF
TGTGCCAGCAGCCATAGCGATGAGCAGTTCTTC
>TRBD2|few|TRBV18|TRBJ2-1
CASSPGLEPNEQFF
TGTGCCAGCTCACCAGGACTAGAACCCAATGAGCAGTTCTTC
>TRBD1|.|TRBV28|TRBJ2-7
CASTALGTVYEQYF
TGTGCCAGCACCGCATTGGGGACAGTCTACGAGCAGTACTTC
>TRBD1|.|TRBV27|TRBJ2-3
CASRGQADTDTQYF
TGTGCCAGCAGGGGACAGGCCGACACAGATACGCAGTATTTT
>.|.|TRBV19|TRBJ2-1
CASSMWNEQFF
TGTGCCAGTTCAATGTGGAATGAGCAGTTCTTC
>TRBD1|.|TRBV7-2|TRBJ2-2
CASSSHGTGEVTGELFF
TGTGCCAGCAGCTCCCATGGGACAGGGGAGGTCACCGGGGAGCTGTTTTTT
>.|once|TRBV28|TRBJ2-7
CASSFSSSYEQYF
TGTGCCAGCAGTTTTAGTAGCTCCTACGAGCAGTACTTC
>.|.|TRBV6-6|TRBJ1-2
CASSYSGRQGGGYTF
TGTGCCAGCAGTTACTCAGGCCGGCAGGGCGGCGGCTACACCTTC
>.|.|TRBV5-1|TRBJ1-2
CASSPGGGGAWGYTF
TGCGCCAGCAGCCCCGGAGGGGGGGGCGCGTGGGGCTACACCTTC
>TRBD2|.|TRBV7-9|TRBJ2-5
CASSLGLALQETQYF
TGTGCCAGCAGCTTGGGACTAGCGCTCCAAGAGACCCAGTACTTC
>.|.|TRBV5-4|TRBJ2-1
CASHSSGRHEQFF
TGTGCCAGCCATTCTAGTGGGAGGCATGAGCAGTTCTTC
>TRBD1|.|TRBV6-1|TRBJ1-5
CASSEWGTGMGNQPQHF
TGTGCCAGCAGTGAATGGGGGACAGGGATGGGCAATCAGCCCCAGCATTTT
>TRBD1|.|TRBV6-5|TRBJ2-1
CASSYSWTGPYNEQFF
TGTGCCAGCAGTTACTCGTGGACAGGTCCCTACAATGAGCAGTTCTTC
>TRBD2|.|TRBV6-5|TRBJ2-7
CASRELAGSYEQYF
TGTGCCAGCAGAGAACTAGCGGGCTCCTACGAGCAGTACTTC
>TRBD2|.|TRBV19|TRBJ2-3
CASRGDSTDTQYF
TGTGCCAGCCGGGGGGATAGCACAGATACGCAGTATTTT
>.|.|TRBV11-2|TRBJ2-3
CASSPSSVTDTQYF
TGTGCCAGCAGCCCATCTAGCGTCACAGATACGCAGTATTTT
>.|few|TRBV2|TRBJ1-5
CASSETGVSNQPQHF
TGTGCCAGCAGTGAAACGGGAGTAAGCAATCAGCCCCAGCATTTT
>.|medium-sized|TRBV27|TRBJ2-3
CASFHTQYF
TGTGCCAGCTTCCATACGCAGTATTTT
>.|few|TRBV27|TRBJ2-1
CASSEGGGPSSYNEQFF
TGTGCCAGCAGTGAAGGGGGGGGCCCTAGCTCCTACAATGAGCAGTTCTTC
>.|.|TRBV7-2|TRBJ2-1
CASSFEGWAYNEQFF
TGTGCCAGCAGCTTTGAAGGTTGGGCGTACAATGAGCAGTTCTTC
>.|.|TRBV19|TRBJ2-1
CASSILLETAYNEQFF
TGTGCCAGTAGTATCCTCTTGGAGACAGCGTACAATGAGCAGTTCTTC
>.|.|TRBV28|TRBJ1-3
CASSEFSRAGNTIYF
TGTGCCAGCAGTGAATTTAGCAGGGCTGGAAACACCATATATTTT
>.|once|TRBV6-1|TRBJ1-2
CASRPTRDHGYTF
TGTGCCAGCAGGCCTACAAGGGACCATGGCTACACCTTC
>TRBD2|.|TRBV29-1|TRBJ2-1
CSVPGTSNEQFF
TGCAGCGTCCCGGGGACTAGCAATGAGCAGTTCTTC
>.|.|TRBV11-3|TRBJ2-5
CASSLTGAYQETQYF
TGTGCCAGCAGCTTAACAGGAGCGTACCAAGAGACCCAGTACTTC
>TRBD1|once|TRBV7-9|TRBJ2-1
CASSLGQNEQFF
TGTGCCAGCAGCCTGGGACAGAATGAGCAGTTCTTC
>TRBD2|few|TRBV6-1|TRBJ2-3
CASRGLLDTDTQYF
TGTGCCAGCAGGGGACTATTGGACACAGATACGCAGTATTTT
>.|once|TRBV21-1|TRBJ1-1
CASSKAFDRGKCTEAFF
TGTGCCAGCAGCAAAGCCTTCGACAGGGGGAAGTGCACTGAAGCTTTCTTT
>TRBD2|.|TRBV6-1|TRBJ2-7
CASSGLAGRLYEQYF
TGTGCCAGCAGCGGACTAGCGGGCCGACTCTACGAGCAGTACTTC
>TRBD2|.|TRBV5-5|TRBJ2-4
CASSFGAGDAKNIQYF
TGTGCCAGCAGCTTCGGAGCGGGAGATGCCAAAAACATTCAGTACTTC
>TRBD2|few|TRBV13|TRBJ2-5
CASTLGLSTETQYF
TGTGCCAGCACCTTGGGACTATCGACGGAGACCCAGTACTTC
>TRBD2|few|TRBV5-1|TRBJ2-2
CASSLRAGSGTGELFF
TGCGCCAGCAGCTTGAGAGCGGGATCGGGGACCGGGGAGCTGTTTTTT